This is a list of T cell receptor beta chains from one sample in a study of early T cells in non-severe SARS-CoV-2 infection. TCRdb independently ran MiXCR on the 5' RACE reads; one entry per CDR3 protein. The sample consists of some 28,000 distinct CDR3 sequences, under 6.5% of them appearing once. Sequenced material: whole blood. The origin of the receptors is an adult who was a healthcare worker with PCR-confirmed SARS-CoV-2 infection or an uninfected control (not recorded which). CDR3s include the opening cysteine and the closing phenylalanine or tryptophan. The D gene is left open where the match is weak. Not every row has a clone size; where given, it reads once, few, many or a size class.

TRBD2 many TRBJ2-5 TRBV9 CASSARGGTVQETQYF TGTGCCAGCAGCGCCCGGGGGGGAACCGTACAAGAGACCCAGTACTTC
NA NA TRBJ2-7 TRBV6-6 CASSYSSRAYEQYF TGTGCCAGCAGTTACTCATCCAGGGCCTACGAGCAGTACTTC
NA medium-sized TRBJ2-5 TRBV12-3/TRBV12-4 CASSLSREFIKTQYF TGTGCCAGCAGTTTATCCCGGGAGTTTATAAAGACCCAGTACTTC
NA many TRBJ2-1 TRBV14 CASSQRESYNEQFF TGTGCCAGCAGCCAACGGGAGAGCTACAATGAGCAGTTCTTC
NA medium-sized TRBJ2-1 TRBV7-9 CASSLAIGGIEQFF TGTGCCAGCAGCTTAGCAATTGGGGGAATTGAGCAGTTCTTC
NA many TRBJ2-5 TRBV11-2 CASSPRGTGQETQYF TGTGCCAGCAGCCCACGAGGTACGGGGCAAGAGACCCAGTACTTC
TRBD2 many TRBJ2-3 TRBV12-3/TRBV12-4 CASSHRLAGVRGTDTQYF TGTGCCAGCAGCCATCGACTAGCGGGAGTCCGGGGCACAGATACGCAGTATTTT
NA many TRBJ2-3 TRBV3-1 CASSQGLRTDTQYF TGTGCCAGCAGCCAAGGTCTAAGGACAGATACGCAGTATTTT
NA many TRBJ2-3 TRBV7-3 CASSELQGADTQYF TGTGCCAGCAGCGAATTACAAGGGGCGGATACGCAGTATTTT
TRBD2 many TRBJ2-3 TRBV2 CASSRAGGPRDTQYF TGTGCCAGCAGTCGAGCGGGAGGGCCCAGAGATACGCAGTATTTT
NA NA TRBJ2-5 TRBV18 CASSPRSETQYF TGTGCCAGCTCACCCAGGTCCGAGACCCAGTACTTC
NA many TRBJ2-3 TRBV7-6 CASSLASGNWDTQYF TGTGCCAGCAGCTTAGCGAGTGGGAATTGGGATACGCAGTATTTT
NA many TRBJ2-6 TRBV20-1 CSAQPPGANVLTF TGCAGTGCTCAGCCGCCTGGGGCCAACGTCCTGACTTTC
NA NA TRBJ2-7 TRBV25-1 CASSDSGLREQYF TGTGCCAGCAGTGACAGCGGCCTACGGGAGCAGTACTTC
NA NA TRBJ2-7 TRBV13 CASSRWGTPYEQYF TGTGCCAGCAGCAGGTGGGGCACTCCCTACGAGCAGTACTTC
NA NA TRBJ2-3 TRBV12-3/TRBV12-4 CASSFRNTQYF TGTGCCAGCAGTTTTCGGAATACGCAGTATTTT